These 9 T cell receptor beta chains share one sample of origin, sequenced in a study of cytomegalovirus exposure and HLA in healthy donors. Primers: 60 Vbeta forward and 13 Jbeta reverse. This table comes from immunoSEQ multiplex PCR, and its TCRdb copy is limited to in-frame clones, with some not included. Of some 99,000 clones detected, around 73% appear once; the ten largest clones hold 1.2%. Sequencing was carried out using PBMCs. Receptors were obtained from a female donor in good health and CMV-seronegative.

The chain combines TRBV7-2 with TRBJ1-2; 9 bases are shared with TRBD1. The CDR3 is 18 residues long. Germline loops: CDR1 SGHTA, CDR2 FQGNSA. Losses at the gene ends were 1 base for V and 7 bases for J; bases not matched to a gene: 16. The chain's CDR3 is CASSLVPQMTGTGFGYTF. Written as DNA, the CDR3 is TGTGCCAGCAGCTTAGTCCCACAAATGACCGGGACAGGGTTTGGCTACACCTTC.

This clone occurred many times. The chain recombines TRBV30 with TRBJ1-6; TRBD1 is a possible D gene (6 bases). CDR3 length equals 14 residues. CDR1 and CDR2 from the germline V gene are GTSNPN and SVGIG (reference sequence). V dropped 1 base and J dropped 10 bases, with 14 bases sitting between them. The DNA for the CDR3 is TGTGCCTGGAGTGCAAACAGGGAACCGTCACCCCTCCACTTT. Amino acids: CAWSANREPSPLHF.

The rearrangement uses TRBV21-1 and TRBJ2-1; the tabulated D call, TRBD2, remains unverified against the DNA. TRBV21-1 is a pseudogene segment. The CDR3 length is 16 residues. CDR3 protein: CASSPLPPSSYNEQFF. The CDR3 coding sequence is TGTGCCAGCAGCCCCCTACCACCAAGCTCCTACAATGAGCAGTTCTTC.

This clone was seen once. The genes are TRBV28 and TRBJ1-1; D gene unclear. This CDR3 has 14 residues. V lost 5 bases, J lost 6 bases, and 16 bases lay in between. Germline loops: CDR1 MDHEN, CDR2 SYDVKM. The CDR3 sequence: CASSAINWEAEAFF. The CDR3 DNA sequence: TGTGCCAGCAGTGCAATTAATTGGGAGGCTGAAGCTTTCTTT.

This chain connects TRBV4-1 to TRBJ2-7; 8 bases align to TRBD2. After removal of 4 bases from V and 2 bases from J, the junction contained 7 bases not matched to a gene. Germline V CDR1 and CDR2: MGHRA, YSYEKL. The CDR3 is made up of 15 amino acids. The CDR3 DNA reads TGCGCCAGCAGCCTAGGGACTAGTGTAACCTACGAGCAGTACTTC. Translated: CASSLGTSVTYEQYF.

In its sample, this clone was seen once. The chain uses TRBV18 and TRBJ1-2, with TRBD1 as a possible D gene (6 bases). V was shortened by 3 bases and J by 4 bases, with 15 bases between the two germline ends. CDR1 is KGHSH, CDR2 LQKENI, per germline. This CDR3 contains 15 residues. The CDR3, as DNA: TGTGCCAGCTCACCCGGGACACTTCAAGGCTATGGCTACACCTTC. Translating gives CASSPGTLQGYGYTF.

The rearrangement uses TRBV6-5 and TRBJ1-2, with 7 bases lining up with TRBD1. Germline V CDR1 and CDR2: MNHEY, SVGAGI. The CDR3 is made up of 13 amino acids. The ends lost 5 bases at V and 5 bases at J; junction bases unmatched: 5. The CDR3 spells CASSLPGQYGYTF. The CDR3 DNA sequence: TGTGCCAGCAGTCTTCCGGGACAGTATGGCTACACCTTC.

The CDR3 reads CASSWGGTYTEAFF. CDR3 sequence (DNA): TGTGCCAGCAGCTGGGGGGGAACCTACACTGAAGCTTTCTTT. The chain uses TRBV11-3 and TRBJ1-1; D may be TRBD1 (5 bases). The CDR3 consists of 14 residues. The V end lost 4 bases, the J end lost 3 bases, and 12 bases lay between the germline ends. The V gene's germline CDR1 is SGHNT and CDR2 YENEEA. Filled out from reference TRBV11-3 and TRBJ1-1, the complete variable domain reads EAGVVQSPRYKIIEKKQPVAFWCNPISGHNTLYWYLQNLGQGPELLIRYENEEAVDDSQLPKDRFSAERLKGVDSTLKIQPAELGDSAVYLCASSWGGTYTEAFFGQGTRLTVV.

V and J are TRBV4-1 and TRBJ2-5; no clear D gene. V lost 4 bases and J lost 2, with 8 bases in between. This CDR3 is built from 13 residues. CDR1 is MGHRA and CDR2 is YSYEKL in the germline V gene. CDR3 sequence (DNA): TGCGCCAGCAGCCTGACTGCTCAAGAGACCCAGTACTTC. Its protein product is CASSLTAQETQYF.